This TCR beta chain was sequenced in a study of cytomegalovirus exposure and HLA in healthy donors. Study-level results: Prediction of most subjects' HLA-A and HLA-B alleles by TCR beta sequences was reportedly accurate.

Primers included in the PCR were 60 Vbeta and 13 Jbeta primers. Assay used: immunoSEQ multiplex PCR; TCRdb lists only in-frame clones, some missing. The table shows 220,000 or so clones, with about 81% occurring only once. The length of the CDR3 is 13 residues. V shed 1 base and J shed 10 bases, with 11 bases lying between them. Germline lookup yields CDR1 LNHDA and CDR2 SQIVND (reference sequence). Regarding this clone: The antigen remains unidentified.

The material sequenced was PBMCs. This TCR was sampled from a woman aged 40-49 years in good health and CMV-seronegative. V is TRBV19 and J is TRBJ2-1; D is undetermined. CDR3 DNA sequence: TGTGCCAGTAGTATAGCCGTAGCCCGAGAGCAGTTCTTC. This gives the protein CASSIAVAREQFF.